This is a list of T cell receptor beta chains from one sample in a study of neurological immune-mediated disorders. TCRdb reprocessed the 5' RACE reads with MiXCR, giving one entry per CDR3 protein. Of tens of thousands of distinct CDR3 sequences detected, about 14% appear once; the ten largest clones hold about a quarter. The specimen sequenced was PBMCs. The receptors come from a woman between 45 and 60 years old with HTLV-1-associated myelopathy (HAM/TSP). CDR3s include the opening cysteine and the closing phenylalanine or tryptophan. The D gene is left open where the match is weak. Size values are once, few and many counts, or a class for expanded clones, and some rows have none.

D gene,clone size,J gene,V gene,CDR3 DNA,CDR3 protein
NA,many,TRBJ2-5,TRBV25-1,TGTGCCAGCAGTGAACGGGTTGAGACCCAGTACTTC,CASSERVETQYF
NA,many,TRBJ1-5,TRBV7-9,TGTGCCAGCAGCTCGACCGCAGCAGGCAATCAGCCCCAGCATTTT,CASSSTAAGNQPQHF
NA,many,TRBJ2-5,TRBV24-1,TGTGCCACCAGTGAGGACAGCTACCAAGAGACCCAGTACTTC,CATSEDSYQETQYF
TRBD1,many,TRBJ2-1,TRBV10-3,TGTGCCACCCTAGGTGGGACAGACTACAATGAGCAGTTCTTC,CATLGGTDYNEQFF
TRBD1,few,TRBJ2-5,TRBV15,TGTGCCACCAGCAGAGATCGGTCAGACAGGGTTGGACAAGAGACCCAGTACTTC,CATSRDRSDRVGQETQYF
NA,many,TRBJ1-1,TRBV5-8,TGTGCCAGCAGCTTGGCTGGGTCGCCGACTGAAGCTTTCTTT,CASSLAGSPTEAFF
TRBD1,many,TRBJ2-7,TRBV5-1,TGCGCCAGCAGCGTTGACAGGGTCTACGAGCAGTACTTC,CASSVDRVYEQYF
NA,many,TRBJ2-2,TRBV7-9,TGTGCCAGCAGCTACACGAAAAGGGCCGGGGAGCTGTTTTTT,CASSYTKRAGELFF
TRBD1,medium-sized,TRBJ2-2,TRBV27,TGTGCCAGCAGCGGACAGGGAACCGGGGAGCTGTTTTTT,CASSGQGTGELFF
NA,many,TRBJ2-5,TRBV4-2,TGTGCCAGCAGCCAAGATACCCGGGTAGAGACCCAGTACTTC,CASSQDTRVETQYF
NA,many,TRBJ1-5,TRBV20-1,TGCAGTGCCACCCCGGGGGGTGGCAATCAGCCCCAGCATTTT,CSATPGGGNQPQHF
TRBD1,many,TRBJ2-3,TRBV2,TGTGCCAGCAACGACAGGGGGGCAGATACGCAGTATTTT,CASNDRGADTQYF
NA,many,TRBJ1-5,TRBV20-1,TGCAGTGCTAGTTTCGGAGGGAATCAGCCCCAGCATTTT,CSASFGGNQPQHF
TRBD2,few,TRBJ2-1,TRBV6-5,TGTGCCAGCAGTTTAATGACTAGCGGGGTTTACAATGAGCAGTTCTTC,CASSLMTSGVYNEQFF
TRBD1,many,TRBJ1-5,TRBV20-1,TGCAGTGCTAGTTACGGGACAGGGGTAAGCAATCAGCCCCAGCATTTT,CSASYGTGVSNQPQHF
NA,many,TRBJ2-2,TRBV5-1,TGCGCCAGCAGCTCCCGACTAGCAGGGGACACCGGGGAGCTGTTTTTT,CASSSRLAGDTGELFF
NA,NA,TRBJ1-2,TRBV7-9,TGTGCCAGCAGCTTAGACGGGCATCTATCGAACTATGGCTACACCTTC,CASSLDGHLSNYGYTF
TRBD1,NA,TRBJ2-3,TRBV6-7,TGTGCCAGCCAGGGCCTTGGGACAGGGGAAGCAGATACGCAGTATTTT,CASQGLGTGEADTQYF
NA,NA,TRBJ1-1,TRBV12-3/TRBV12-4,TGTGCCATCTCGAGGGGGGGGAGGCAAAACACTGAAGCTTTCTTT,CAISRGGRQNTEAFF
NA,NA,TRBJ2-2,TRBV3-1,TGTGCCAACAGCCAAGGGGTTGCGAGGACCGGAGAGCTGTTTTTT,CANSQGVARTGELFF
TRBD1,many,TRBJ2-2,TRBV11-3,TGTGCCAGCAGCTTCGGGACAGGGGCGAACACCGGGGAGCTGTTTTTT,CASSFGTGANTGELFF
TRBD2,many,TRBJ2-4,TRBV20-1,TGCAGTGCTCATCTAGCGGGGGCCAAAAACATTCAGTACTTC,CSAHLAGAKNIQYF
NA,many,TRBJ2-7,TRBV27,TGTGCCAGCAGTTTGGCAGAAACCTACGAGCAGTACTTC,CASSLAETYEQYF
TRBD2,few,TRBJ2-1,TRBV24-1,TGTGCCACCAGGGGGGGGGTGGTCGGGGATGAGCAGTTCTTC,CATRGGVVGDEQFF
NA,many,TRBJ1-1,TRBV20-1,TGCAGTGCTAGAGATACGAAGGGGGACACTGAAGCTTTCTTT,CSARDTKGDTEAFF
NA,many,TRBJ2-3,TRBV5-1,TGCGCCAGCAGCTTGGCCGGCCCAAGCACAGATACGCAGTATTTT,CASSLAGPSTDTQYF
TRBD2,many,TRBJ2-4,TRBV12-3/TRBV12-4,TGTGCCAGCAGTTTAGGCCTAGCGGGGGGGATCCAAAACATTCAGTACTTC,CASSLGLAGGIQNIQYF
NA,many,TRBJ2-7,TRBV27,TGTGCCAGCAGTTCGGTTAGCGTAGGCGAGCAGTACTTC,CASSSVSVGEQYF
TRBD1,NA,TRBJ2-1,TRBV5-1,TGCGCCAGCAACCCGGGGACAGGGGAACGACTTTACAATGAGCAGTTCTTC,CASNPGTGERLYNEQFF
NA,NA,TRBJ2-2,TRBV18,TGTGCCAGCTCACGAGGGGTGGGCGGGGAGCTGTTTTTT,CASSRGVGGELFF
NA,many,TRBJ1-6,TRBV20-1,TGCAGTGCTAGAGAGGAGCGAAAGAGTGATTCACCCCTCCACTTT,CSAREERKSDSPLHF
NA,many,TRBJ1-1,TRBV7-8,TGTGCCAGCAGCTTAGTGTTAGGGTACACTGAAGCTTTCTTT,CASSLVLGYTEAFF